These 20 T cell receptor beta chains were all obtained from the same sample, sequenced in a study of cytomegalovirus exposure and HLA in healthy donors. Both 60 Vbeta primers and 13 Jbeta primers went into the PCR. Only in-frame clones appear in the TCRdb table, and some are missing; sequencing was by immunoSEQ multiplex PCR. The table records 80,000 to 90,000 clones, 65% to 80% of them present only once. Sequences were obtained from PBMCs. The receptors here all came from a man aged 25-40 years in good health and CMV-seronegative.

In this sample, this clone turned up a few times. J is TRBJ1-2 and V is TRBV6-6; no firm D call. V lost 2 bases and J lost 1, with 5 bases in between. In germline, CDR1 is MNHNY, CDR2 SVGAGI (reference sequence). There are 13 residues in the CDR3. CDR3 DNA: TGTGCCAGCAGTTACCGGAGTAACTATGGCTACACCTTC. This translates into CASSYRSNYGYTF.

This clone has only a few counts. The chain uses TRBV19 and TRBJ1-2; D might be TRBD1 (6 bases). CDR1 LNHDA and CDR2 SQIVND come from the germline V gene (reference sequence). CDR3 size: 14 residues. The V end was cut by 7 bases, the J end by 4 bases, with 16 bases between. The CDR3 reads CASTSRGYGYGYTF. CDR3 sequence (DNA): TGTGCCAGTACCAGCAGGGGATACGGCTATGGCTACACCTTC.

The chain employs TRBV5-1 and TRBJ2-2; D is perhaps TRBD2 (6 bases). The germline V gene encodes CDR1 SGHRS and CDR2 YFSETQ. Trimming took 4 bases from V and 1 from J, leaving 14 bases between them. This CDR3 comprises 16 residues. The CDR3, as DNA: TGCGCCAGCAGCCTTCGGTCGGGGGAGAACACCGGGGAGCTGTTTTTT. This sequence encodes CASSLRSGENTGELFF.

This sequence joins TRBV5-4 and TRBJ2-5; 10 nucleotides agree with TRBD1. V dropped 0 bases and J dropped 2; count of bases not matched to a gene: 10. The germline V gene has CDR1 SGHNT and CDR2 YYREEE (reference sequence). This CDR3 region has 18 residues. The CDR3: CASSLAGATGGLQETQYF. DNA of the CDR3: TGTGCCAGCAGCTTGGCGGGGGCGACAGGGGGCTTACAAGAGACCCAGTACTTC.

V is TRBV27 and J is TRBJ1-2; D not resolved. The CDR3 is made up of 14 amino acids. CDR1 MNHEY and CDR2 SMNVEV come from the germline V gene (reference sequence). V was shortened by 0 bases and J by 0 bases, with 5 bases between the two germline ends. The CDR3 DNA reads as TGTGCCAGCAGTTTATCCAGTCCTAACTATGGCTACACCTTC. Amino acids: CASSLSSPNYGYTF.

The genes are TRBV5-6 and TRBJ1-2; D remains ambiguous. The V and J ends lost 7 bases and 0 bases respectively, with 16 bases between them. The CDR3 runs to 15 residues. Germline V lookup: CDR1 SGHDT, CDR2 YYEEEE. CDR3 loop: CASAPQAGSNYGYTF. CDR3 in DNA: TGTGCCAGCGCCCCCCAAGCAGGCTCTAACTATGGCTACACCTTC.

This sequence joins TRBV7-2 and TRBJ2-5; 8 bases are shared with TRBD2. Germline lookup yields CDR1 SGHTA and CDR2 FQGNSA. The CDR3 length is 15 residues. V trimming: 1 base; J trimming: 4 bases; junction bases outside the gene matches: 5. This chain's CDR3 is CASSLVPGGPETQYF. DNA of the CDR3: TGTGCCAGCAGCTTAGTTCCGGGGGGGCCAGAGACCCAGTACTTC.

This chain connects TRBV5-1 to TRBJ1-2, with 11 bases identical to TRBD1. This CDR3 comprises 14 residues. Looked up from germline, CDR1 is SGHRS and CDR2 is YFSETQ. Unmatched junction bases numbered 6, after V lost 6 bases and J lost 5 bases. The CDR3 DNA reads as TGCGCCAGCACGATGGGACAGGGGGAATATGGCTACACCTTC. As protein: CASTMGQGEYGYTF.

This chain joins TRBV28 and TRBJ2-7; D is unclear. V was clipped by 7 bases and J by 6 bases, with 16 bases between them. This CDR3 has 13 amino acids. The germline CDR1 and CDR2 sequences are MDHEN and SYDVKM. CDR3 protein: CASIQRNAREQYF. The CDR3 DNA reads as TGTGCCAGCATTCAGCGAAACGCTCGCGAGCAGTACTTC.

The V gene is TRBV2, the J gene TRBJ1-2; D remains unclear. The CDR3 consists of 14 residues. The ends were cut back, 3 bases at V and 2 bases at J, with 10 bases in the middle. Per the germline V gene, CDR1 is SNHLY and CDR2 is FYNNEI. The CDR3 DNA reads TGTGCCAGCAGTGATTCGAGGGCCAACTATGGCTACACCTTC. Translated: CASSDSRANYGYTF.

This clone was detected once. This rearrangement joins TRBV5-5 to TRBJ2-5; 11 bases line up with TRBD1. Germline CDR1 SGHKS, CDR2 YYEKEE (reference sequence). With V trimmed by 4 bases and J by 3 bases, 11 bases remained unmatched. The CDR3 length is 17 residues. The CDR3 is CASSSWTGGAAEETQYF. In DNA, the CDR3 is TGTGCCAGCAGCAGTTGGACAGGGGGCGCGGCGGAAGAGACCCAGTACTTC.

This clone was detected a few times. This chain links TRBV7-9 with TRBJ1-5, with D perhaps matching TRBD1 (5 bases). The CDR3 length is 15 residues. Germline-derived CDR1 and CDR2 are SEHNR and FQNEAQ (reference sequence). V lost 3 bases, J lost 0 bases, and 9 bases lay in between. CDR3 region: CASSFQGNSNQPQHF. Written as DNA, the CDR3 is TGTGCCAGCAGCTTTCAGGGTAATAGCAATCAGCCCCAGCATTTT. The full variable domain, with the rest looked up from reference TRBV7-9 and TRBJ1-5, is DTGVSQNPRHKITKRGQNVTFRCDPISEHNRLYWYRQTLGQGPEFLTYFQNEAQLEKSRLLSDRFSAERPKGSFSTLEIQRTEQGDSAMYLCASSFQGNSNQPQHFGDGTRLSIL.

This rearrangement joins TRBV11-3 to TRBJ1-5; D gene ambiguous. CDR3 length equals 14 residues. Germline values: CDR1 SGHNT, CDR2 YENEEA. V dropped 4 bases and J dropped 0 bases, with 7 bases sitting between them. The CDR3 DNA is TGTGCCAGCAGCTACAGTCATAGCAATCAGCCCCAGCATTTT. It translates to CASSYSHSNQPQHF.

This clone has only one observation. This sequence joins TRBV7-2 and TRBJ1-1, with TRBD1 matching over 9 bases. The CDR3 loop spans 13 amino acids. Germline lookup yields CDR1 SGHTA and CDR2 FQGNSA. Unmatched junction bases numbered 4, after V lost 3 bases and J lost 8 bases. The chain's CDR3 is CASSFYRGREAFF. The CDR3 nucleotides are TGTGCCAGCAGCTTTTACAGGGGGCGGGAAGCTTTCTTT.

V usage is TRBV27 and J usage is TRBJ1-6, with D uncertain. Germline V gene lookup returns CDR1 MNHEY and CDR2 SMNVEV (reference sequence). The CDR3 contains 12 residues. V lost 6 bases and J lost 10, with 10 bases in between. CDR3 DNA sequence: TGTGCCAGCAGCGGGATGCTCTCACCCCTCCACTTT. As protein: CASSGMLSPLHF.

This clone was seen more than once but under ten times. The chain recombines TRBV7-9 with TRBJ2-7; D perhaps matches TRBD1 (5 bases). The germline V gene encodes CDR1 SEHNR and CDR2 FQNEAQ (reference sequence). V was pared by 5 bases and J by 6 bases, with 17 bases between. The CDR3 extends over 14 amino acids. The CDR3 coding sequence is TGTGCCAGCAGCCCCCTTCAGGGTACGGGCGAGCAGTACTTC. Its protein is CASSPLQGTGEQYF.

The chain links TRBV6-1 to TRBJ1-1; no clear D. Trimming shortened V by 6 bases and J by 3 bases, and 8 bases separated the two germline ends. Germline CDR1 is MNHNS and CDR2 is SASEGT. CDR3 length: 12 residues. The CDR3 here is CASSRGYTEAFF. The DNA for the CDR3 is TGTGCCAGCAGCCGCGGTTACACTGAAGCTTTCTTT.

The chain's CDR3 is CASSHGQGDFGSPLHF. As DNA, the CDR3 is TGTGCCAGCAGCCACGGACAGGGGGACTTCGGTTCACCCCTCCACTTT. The V call is TRBV6-6, the J call TRBJ1-6, with 10 bases identical to TRBD1. The germline V gene has CDR1 MNHNY and CDR2 SVGAGI (reference sequence). This CDR3 is built from 16 residues. V shed 6 bases and J 9 bases; nucleotides not matched to a gene: 11.

V and J are TRBV18 and TRBJ1-4; maybe TRBD1 (6 bases). This CDR3 has 14 residues. Germline V gene sequence: CDR1 KGHSH, CDR2 LQKENI. Deletions cut 3 bases from V and 4 bases from J, with 9 bases between. The CDR3 DNA reads as TGTGCCAGCTCACCGGACAGTTTTAATGAAAAACTGTTTTTT. Protein product: CASSPDSFNEKLFF.

The chain joins TRBV25-1 to TRBJ1-1, with a weak D call TRBD1 (6 bases). Between the trimmed V and J ends, which lost 4 bases and 0 bases, there was a span of 12 bases. The CDR3 length is 15 residues. The germline CDR1 and CDR2 sequences are MGHDK and SYGVNS. The CDR3 bases are TGTGCCAGCAGTGCTAACAGGGAACTGAACACTGAAGCTTTCTTT. It is translated as CASSANRELNTEAFF.